A selection of T cell receptor beta chains follows, all from one sample in a study of chemoradiotherapy in HPV16-positive cancers. The table came from immunoSEQ multiplex PCR; TCRdb's copy has only in-frame clones and leaves some out. This sample has around 800 clones, with around 94% found just once. The sample consisted of tumor tissue, taken from a patient who underwent chemoradiotherapy. These receptors were obtained from a human donor with HPV-associated anogenital cancer. Both conserved end residues are trimmed from each CDR3.

TRBV28,ASSPPGQGKGYT
TRBV6-6,ASSYFGEEGGETQY
TRBV5-6,ASSLGGGPYNEQF
TRBV2,ASSEKVRGHGQPQH
TRBV11-3,ASSSNTGGGNEQF
TRBV7-3,ASSLGRATGELF
TRBV4-3,ASSPILMGLTEQY
TRBV27,ASSFGTSGGRETQY
TRBV7-3,ASSLGPDSNYGYT
TRBV9,ASSAGTGGTDTQY
TRBV10-2,ASSVNRVTEAF
TRBV9,ASSVGPKSGMNTEAF
TRBV18,ASSLTGAGDSYEQY
TRBV6-6,ASKEGGNQPQH
TRBV19,ASSTGQGVNTEAF
TRBV19,ASSIDGGGHSNQPQH
TRBV5-1,ASRVGQGAGDTQY
TRBV5-1,ASSLGGGGDNEQF
TRBV18,ASSPAASYEQY
TRBV30,AWSVIGGVQETQY
TRBV4-2,ASSQNGGGPGQETQY
TRBV18,ASSRPLAGVLDTQY
TRBV28,ASSLLGGDLYEQY
TRBV7-9,ASSPGTGGYT
TRBV18,ASSPLRDKAEQY
TRBV5-4,ASSQTPSTDTQY
TRBV2,ASRGLVPESGELF
TRBV18,ASFSQGASYNEQF
TRBV7-7,ASSPRLAGTDTQY
TRBV7-2,ASSSGVRYNEQF
TRBV13,ASSLMAGGFTEAF
TRBV29-1,SVEGYGQGENEQY
TRBV7-9,ASRNGLATYNEQF
TRBV10-3,AISEDGFNQPQH
TRBV10-3,AISERGDQPQH
TRBV19,ASSITGGSQDTQY
TRBV7-2,ASRHTGDGNTIY